The 5 T cell receptor beta chains given below trace back to one sample, sequenced in a study of CD8 T cells in ankylosing spondylitis. TCRdb itself ran the 5' RACE reads through MiXCR, one entry per CDR3 protein. The table records about 150,000 distinct CDR3 sequences, roughly 34% of them present only once. Sequenced: synovial fluid, either unsorted or a sorted T cell fraction (not recorded which). These TCRs come from a male donor with ankylosing spondylitis.

This clonotype was seen only a few times. The V and J genes are TRBV29-1 and TRBJ2-7, with 7 bases identical to TRBD2. The germline V gene encodes CDR1 SQVTM and CDR2 ANQGSEA. This CDR3 spans 13 amino acids. V was pared by 5 bases and J by 0 bases, with 4 bases of the junction left unmatched. The chain's CDR3 is CSVTGTNSYEQYF. CDR3 bases: TGCAGCGTTACCGGGACTAACTCCTACGAGCAGTACTTC.

The chain uses TRBV24-1 and TRBJ2-5; 11 bases align to TRBD2. Losses at the gene ends were 1 base for V and 5 bases for J; bases not matched to a gene: 5. Germline V lookup: CDR1 KGHDR, CDR2 SFDVKD. The length of the CDR3 is 16 residues. CDR3 nucleotide sequence: TGTGCCACCAGTGATTTCGGGACTAGCGGAGAGGAGACCCAGTACTTC. This sequence encodes CATSDFGTSGEETQYF.

This clonotype has more than one count but fewer than ten. The chain employs TRBV6-1 and TRBJ2-7; TRBD2 matches at 7 bases. The J segment lost 6 bases and the V segment lost 9 bases, leaving 14 bases of the junction unmatched. Germline CDR1 and CDR2: MNHNS and SASEGT. CDR3 size: 14 residues. CDR3 sequence reads: CASSTREPYLEQYF. CDR3 sequence (DNA): TGTGCCAGTTCCACGCGGGAGCCCTATCTCGAGCAGTACTTC.

This clonotype has only one observation. The V and J genes are TRBV20-1 and TRBJ2-3, with TRBD2 as a possible D gene (5 bases). The V and J ends lost 6 bases and 0 bases respectively, with 10 bases between them. The CDR3 covers 13 residues. CDR1 and CDR2 from the germline V gene are DFQATT and SNEGSKA (reference sequence). CDR3 nucleotides: TGCAGTGCAGCAAGGACTAGCACAGATACGCAGTATTTT. Its protein product is CSAARTSTDTQYF.

In its sample, this clonotype was seen many times. The chain is built from TRBV12-3 or TRBV12-4 and TRBJ1-1; D is unresolved. The CDR3 totals 16 residues. The V gene lost 6 bases and the J gene lost 4 bases, with 21 bases spanning the gap. In nucleotides, the CDR3 is TGTGCCAGCAGCCGTAGTGCGGACCCACGGGGCACTGAAGCTTTCTTT. The encoded protein is CASSRSADPRGTEAFF.